This is a list of T cell receptor beta chains from one sample in a study of blood T cell repertoires in COVID-19. TCRdb's table, derived via immunoSEQ multiplex PCR, lists solely in-frame clones and lacks some. Among 300,000 to 450,000 clones listed, about 92% were seen once. Sequencing was done on a sample of peripheral blood. These receptors all come from a woman aged 60-75 years with COVID-19, enrolled during active disease. Both conserved end residues are part of each CDR3. Fields, in order: J gene, D gene, clone size, V gene, CDR3 DNA, CDR3 protein. The D gene is left open where the match is weak. Some rows mark clone size as missing; the rest say once, few, many or name a class of expanded clone.

TRBJ2-2	TRBD1	.	TRBV6-1	TGTGCCAGCAGTGAACGGACAGGGATCAACACCGGGGAGCTGTTTTTT	CASSERTGINTGELFF
TRBJ2-3	TRBD2	.	TRBV4-2	TGTGCCAGCAGCCGCGGACTAGCGGGGGGGTACACAGATACGCAGTATTTT	CASSRGLAGGYTDTQYF
TRBJ2-7	TRBD2	.	TRBV3-1/TRBV3-2	TGTGCCAGCAGCCAAGGGGGAACTAGCGGGGAGCAGTACTTC	CASSQGGTSGEQYF
TRBJ2-7	.	.	TRBV9	TGTGCCAGCAGCGCCCATCAGGGGGGACCCTACGAGCAGTACTTC	CASSAHQGGPYEQYF
TRBJ2-3	.	.	TRBV18	TGTGCCAGCTCACCAGGGAGCAGCACAGATACGCAGTATTTT	CASSPGSSTDTQYF
TRBJ2-3	.	.	TRBV7-3	TGTGCCAGCAGCCGGAGAACTAGCACAGATACGCAGTATTTT	CASSRRTSTDTQYF
TRBJ1-2	.	once	TRBV18	TGTGCCAGCTCACCACCCCTAGGGAGAAGTTTGTTCGGTGGCTACACCTTC	CASSPPLGRSLFGGYTF
TRBJ1-2	TRBD1	.	TRBV5-1	TGCGCCAGCAGCTTGACAGGGGACTATGGCTACACCTTC	CASSLTGDYGYTF
TRBJ1-3	TRBD1	.	TRBV18	TGTGCCAGCTCACCATCTACAGGGGGTGGAAACACCATATATTTT	CASSPSTGGGNTIYF
TRBJ1-1	.	.	TRBV5-1	TGCGCCAGCAGCTCCCTAGATGGGTCTTGGGGCTGGGGAACTGAAGCTTTCTTT	CASSSLDGSWGWGTEAFF
TRBJ1-2	.	.	TRBV18	TGTGCCAGCTCACCAATAGACTATCGAGGCTACACCTTC	CASSPIDYRGYTF
TRBJ2-7	.	once	TRBV5-1	TGCGCCAAAACGGGGTTGACGAGAAGCTCCTACGAGCAGTACTTC	CAKTGLTRSSYEQYF
TRBJ2-1	TRBD2	.	TRBV7-3	TGTGCCAGCAGCCCATTTAGCGGGGGGGCTGGTGAGCAGTTCTTC	CASSPFSGGAGEQFF
TRBJ2-1	TRBD2	.	TRBV7-2	TGTGCCAGCAGCCCCCGCGAGGGCGGGGGTTACAATGAGCAGTTCTTC	CASSPREGGGYNEQFF
TRBJ1-2	.	.	TRBV11-2	TGTGCCAGCAGTTTCCGCCCCCGACAGGCGAGCTATGGCTACACCTTC	CASSFRPRQASYGYTF
TRBJ2-5	TRBD2	.	TRBV9	TGTGCCAGCAGCGCCGAGGGGAGCGGGGGGCAAGAGACCCAGTACTTC	CASSAEGSGGQETQYF
TRBJ2-1	.	.	TRBV4-1	TGCGCCAGCAGCCAAGGGACTTATCGGACAGTCTACAATGAGCAGTTCTTC	CASSQGTYRTVYNEQFF
TRBJ1-1	.	.	TRBV10-3	TGTGCCATCAGTGTGGAAACGTCAGGGGCTGAAGCTTTCTTT	CAISVETSGAEAFF
TRBJ2-1	TRBD2	.	TRBV6-6	TGTGCCACTGTTCTAGCGGGGGGGCAAAGTGAGCAGTTCTTC	CATVLAGGQSEQFF
TRBJ2-3	.	.	TRBV7-2	TGTGCCAGCAGCGAGCGGAGCACAGATACGCAGTATTTT	CASSERSTDTQYF
TRBJ1-2	.	.	TRBV19	TGTGCCAGTCACTACTATGGCTACACCTTC	CASHYYGYTF
TRBJ1-3	.	.	TRBV2	TGTGCCAGCAGTGAAGGACAGATAGGAAACACCATATATTTT	CASSEGQIGNTIYF
TRBJ2-2	.	.	TRBV7-8	TGTGCCAGCAGCTCACACCCGAACACCGGGGAGCTGTTTTTT	CASSSHPNTGELFF
TRBJ2-5	.	.	TRBV5-4	TGTGCCAGCAGCTTGGGTCTAAATCAAGAGACCCAGTACTTC	CASSLGLNQETQYF
TRBJ1-6	.	.	TRBV5-1	TGCGCCAGCAGCTTGGGCGGGTCCTATAATTCACCCCTCCACTTT	CASSLGGSYNSPLHF
TRBJ2-7	TRBD1	few	TRBV23-1	TGCGCCAGCAGTCAATCGATCCCCGGACAGGGGAAGTACGAGCAGTACTTC	CASSQSIPGQGKYEQYF
TRBJ1-5	.	.	TRBV19	TGTGCCAGTAGGCTCCAGGCAAGTTATAGCAATCAGCCCCAGCATTTT	CASRLQASYSNQPQHF
TRBJ2-7	TRBD1	.	TRBV29-1	TGCAGCGTTATCATACAGGGGGCCTACGTTACTAAGGAGCAGTACTTC	CSVIIQGAYVTKEQYF
TRBJ1-2	.	.	TRBV28	TGTGCCAGCCGACGGGGAACCTATGGCTACACCTTC	CASRRGTYGYTF
TRBJ1-2	.	.	TRBV18	TGTGCCAGCTCACGGTCAGTTAACTATGGCTACACCTTC	CASSRSVNYGYTF
TRBJ2-5	.	.	TRBV21-1	TGTGCCAGCAGCAAATCGATGGGGACAGGGGAAGAGACCCAGTACTTC	CASSKSMGTGEETQYF
TRBJ2-3	TRBD2	few	TRBV3-1/TRBV3-2	TGTGCCAGCAGCCAAGATCGTCCGGCGGGGGGAAACACAGATACGCAGTATTTT	CASSQDRPAGGNTDTQYF
TRBJ2-3	.	once	TRBV2	TGTGCCAGCAGTACCAATAGCGGATACACAGATACGCAGTATTTT	CASSTNSGYTDTQYF
TRBJ2-3	.	.	TRBV30	TGTGCCTGGAGGAACCCAGGGACAGATACGCAGTATTTT	CAWRNPGTDTQYF
TRBJ1-5	.	.	TRBV10-2	TGCGCCACCAAGAGTGTAAGCAATCAGCCCCAGCATTTT	CATKSVSNQPQHF
TRBJ1-5	TRBD1	.	TRBV14	TGTGCCAGCAGCCTCGGACAGGGAAGTACTCAGCCCCAGCATTTT	CASSLGQGSTQPQHF
TRBJ1-5	.	.	TRBV2	TGTGCCAGCAGTGATTACGGAGCTAGCAATCAGCCCCAGCATTTT	CASSDYGASNQPQHF
TRBJ1-4	TRBD1	.	TRBV5-1	TGCGCCAGCAGCTTGAATCGACAGGGTGGTGAAAAACTGTTTTTT	CASSLNRQGGEKLFF
TRBJ1-1	TRBD1	few	TRBV9	TGTGCCAGCAGCCCAAGGGGGACAGACCTGAACACTGAAGCTTTCTTT	CASSPRGTDLNTEAFF
TRBJ2-2	TRBD1	.	TRBV2	TGTGCCAGCAGTGAACGGCAGGGGGCAAACACCGGGGAGCTGTTTTTT	CASSERQGANTGELFF
TRBJ1-1	TRBD1	.	TRBV7-2	TGTGCCAGCAGCTTAGTCGCGGACAGGGGGCTGAACACTGAAGCTTTCTTT	CASSLVADRGLNTEAFF
TRBJ1-1	.	.	TRBV7-3	TGTGCCAGCAGCTTCTCAGGGAACACTGAAGCTTTCTTT	CASSFSGNTEAFF
TRBJ2-2	TRBD2	.	TRBV5-1	TGCGCCAGCAGTCTAAGGCGAGGGGAGGGCACCGGGGAGCTGTTTTTT	CASSLRRGEGTGELFF
TRBJ1-4	.	.	TRBV5-4	TGTGCCAGCAGCCCGGGGGTGTCCCAGGGAAAACTGTTTTTT	CASSPGVSQGKLFF
TRBJ2-1	TRBD2	.	TRBV7-9	TGTGCCAGCAGCTTAGTTCGGCGCGGGGGATACAATGAGCAGTTCTTC	CASSLVRRGGYNEQFF
TRBJ1-6	TRBD1	.	TRBV9	TGTGCCAGCAGCGCGGGACAGTCTAATTCACCCCTCCACTTT	CASSAGQSNSPLHF
TRBJ2-5	TRBD1	once	TRBV7-3	TGTGCCAGCAGCCTGACAGGGGTGATCCAAGAGACCCAGTACTTC	CASSLTGVIQETQYF
TRBJ1-1	.	.	TRBV4-2	TGTGCCAGCAGCCAAGTAGTCCAGGGTGAAGCTTTCTTT	CASSQVVQGEAFF
TRBJ2-3	.	.	TRBV5-1	TGCGCCAGCAGTCCCAATCCAGATACGCAGTATTTT	CASSPNPDTQYF
TRBJ1-5	.	.	TRBV6-5	TGTGCCAGCAGGGAGGGATCGCAGCCCCAGCATTTT	CASREGSQPQHF
TRBJ1-6	TRBD1	.	TRBV9	TGTGCCAGCAGCGTAGAAGGACAGGGGGCGTCCTGGTCACCCCTCCACTTT	CASSVEGQGASWSPLHF
TRBJ1-2	.	.	TRBV3-1/TRBV3-2	TGTGCCAGCAGCCAACGGACAGCTGTCTATGGCTACACCTTC	CASSQRTAVYGYTF
TRBJ2-1	.	.	TRBV5-1	TGCGCCAGCAGCTCAGGGGTTGGCGATGAGCAGTTCTTC	CASSSGVGDEQFF
TRBJ1-1	.	.	TRBV7-2	TGTGCCAGCAGCTCACAGGAAAACACTGAAGCTTTCTTT	CASSSQENTEAFF
TRBJ1-2	.	.	TRBV15	TGTGCCACCAGCAGGGGACTGAATGGCTACACCTTC	CATSRGLNGYTF